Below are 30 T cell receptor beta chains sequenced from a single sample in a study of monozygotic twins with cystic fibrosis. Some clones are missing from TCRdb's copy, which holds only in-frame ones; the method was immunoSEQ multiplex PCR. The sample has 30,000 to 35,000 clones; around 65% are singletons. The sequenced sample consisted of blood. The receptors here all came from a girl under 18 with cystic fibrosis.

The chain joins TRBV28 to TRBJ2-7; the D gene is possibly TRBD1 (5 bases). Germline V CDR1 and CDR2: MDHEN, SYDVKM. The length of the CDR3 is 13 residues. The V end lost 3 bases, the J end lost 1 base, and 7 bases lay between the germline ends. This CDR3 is CASSFAGSYEQYF. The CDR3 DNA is TGTGCCAGCAGTTTTGCAGGGTCCTACGAGCAGTACTTC.

The DNA for the CDR3 is TGCAGCGTTGAAGATCCCGGGTTTTTAACAGATACGCAGTATTTT. This sequence encodes CSVEDPGFLTDTQYF. This rearrangement joins TRBV29-1 to TRBJ2-3; no firm D call. The CDR3 totals 15 residues. The V gene lost 0 bases and the J gene lost 3 bases, with 13 bases spanning the gap. CDR1 and CDR2 (germline): SQVTM, ANQGSEA.

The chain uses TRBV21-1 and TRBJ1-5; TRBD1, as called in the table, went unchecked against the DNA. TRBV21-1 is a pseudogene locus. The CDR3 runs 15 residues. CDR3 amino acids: CASSHRETSNQPQHF. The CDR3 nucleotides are TGTGCCAGCAGCCACAGAGAAACTAGCAATCAGCCCCAGCATTTT.

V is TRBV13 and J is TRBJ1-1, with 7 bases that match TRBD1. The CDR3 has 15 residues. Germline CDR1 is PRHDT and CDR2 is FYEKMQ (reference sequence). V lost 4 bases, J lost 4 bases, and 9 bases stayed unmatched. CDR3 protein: CASSSRGQGGTEAFF. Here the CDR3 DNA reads TGTGCCAGCAGCTCGAGGGGGCAGGGGGGCACTGAAGCTTTCTTT. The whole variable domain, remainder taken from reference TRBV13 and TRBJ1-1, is AAGVIQSPRHLIKEKRETATLKCYPIPRHDTVYWYQQGPGQDPQFLISFYEKMQSDKGSIPDRFSAQQFSDYHSELNMSSLELGDSALYFCASSSRGQGGTEAFFGQGTRLTVV.

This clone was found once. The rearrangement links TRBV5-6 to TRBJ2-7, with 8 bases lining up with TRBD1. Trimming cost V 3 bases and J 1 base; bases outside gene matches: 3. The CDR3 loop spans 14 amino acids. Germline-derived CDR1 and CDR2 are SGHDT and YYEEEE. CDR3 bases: TGTGCCAGCAGCTACCACAGGGGGTCCTACGAGCAGTACGTC. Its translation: CASSYHRGSYEQYV.

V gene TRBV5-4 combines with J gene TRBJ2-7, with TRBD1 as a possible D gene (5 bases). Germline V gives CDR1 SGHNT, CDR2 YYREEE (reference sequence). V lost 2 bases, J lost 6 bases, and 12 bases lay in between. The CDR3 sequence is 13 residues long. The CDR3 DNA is TGTGCCAGCAGCTTTGGCCAGGGCGCCGAGCAGTACGTC. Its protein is CASSFGQGAEQYV.

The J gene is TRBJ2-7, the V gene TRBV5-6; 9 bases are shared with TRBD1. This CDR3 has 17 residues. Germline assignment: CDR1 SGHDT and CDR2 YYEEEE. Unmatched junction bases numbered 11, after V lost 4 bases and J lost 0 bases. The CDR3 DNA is TGTGCCAGCAGCCCGGAGGGGACAGGGTTGAGCTCCTACGAGCAGTACGTC. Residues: CASSPEGTGLSSYEQYV.

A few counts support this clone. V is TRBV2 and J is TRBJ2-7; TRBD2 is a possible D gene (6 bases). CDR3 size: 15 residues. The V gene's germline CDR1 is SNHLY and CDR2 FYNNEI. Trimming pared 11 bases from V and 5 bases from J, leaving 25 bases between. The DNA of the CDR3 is TGTGCCTCGGGCCAGGAGGGCTCGGGCCCGGACGAGCAGTACTTC. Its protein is CASGQEGSGPDEQYF.

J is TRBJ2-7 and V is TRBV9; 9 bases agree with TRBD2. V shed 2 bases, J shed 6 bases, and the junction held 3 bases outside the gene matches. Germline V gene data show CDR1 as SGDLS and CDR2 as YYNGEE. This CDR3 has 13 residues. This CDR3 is CASSVSGSGEQYF. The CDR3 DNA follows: TGTGCCAGCAGCGTTAGCGGGAGCGGCGAGCAGTACTTC.

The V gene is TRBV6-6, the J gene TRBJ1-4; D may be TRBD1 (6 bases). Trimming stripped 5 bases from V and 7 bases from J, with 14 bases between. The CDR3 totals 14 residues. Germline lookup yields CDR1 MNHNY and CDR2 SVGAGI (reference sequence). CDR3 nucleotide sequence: TGTGCCAGCAGTCTTAGACAGGAGAGTGAAAAACTGTTTTTT. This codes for CASSLRQESEKLFF.

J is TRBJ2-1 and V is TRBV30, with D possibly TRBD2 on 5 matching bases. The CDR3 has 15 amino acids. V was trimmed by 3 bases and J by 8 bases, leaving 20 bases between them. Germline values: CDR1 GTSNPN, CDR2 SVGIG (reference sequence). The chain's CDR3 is CAWSDINSGSDEQFF. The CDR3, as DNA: TGTGCCTGGAGCGATATAAATTCGGGATCGGATGAGCAGTTCTTC.

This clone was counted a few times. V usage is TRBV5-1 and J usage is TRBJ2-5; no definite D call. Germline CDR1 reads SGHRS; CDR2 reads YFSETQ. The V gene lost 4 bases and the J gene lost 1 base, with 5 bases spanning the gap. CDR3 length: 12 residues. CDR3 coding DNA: TGCGCCAGCAGCCCCTTCCAAGAGACCCAGTACTTC. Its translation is CASSPFQETQYF.

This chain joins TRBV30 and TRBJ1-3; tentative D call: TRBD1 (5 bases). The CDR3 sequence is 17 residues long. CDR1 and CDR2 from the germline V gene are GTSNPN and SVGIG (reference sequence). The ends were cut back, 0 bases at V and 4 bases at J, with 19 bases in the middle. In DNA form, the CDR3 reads TGTGCCTGGAGTGTAGAGAAACGGGGCTCGGCCGGAAACACCATATATTTT. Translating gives CAWSVEKRGSAGNTIYF.

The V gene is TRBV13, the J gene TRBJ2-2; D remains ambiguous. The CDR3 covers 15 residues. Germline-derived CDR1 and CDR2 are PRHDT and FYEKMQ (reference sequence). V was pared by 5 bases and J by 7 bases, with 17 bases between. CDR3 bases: TGTGCCAGCAGCCAAGCTGGGCTAGTGAACGGGGAGCTGTTTTTT. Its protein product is CASSQAGLVNGELFF.

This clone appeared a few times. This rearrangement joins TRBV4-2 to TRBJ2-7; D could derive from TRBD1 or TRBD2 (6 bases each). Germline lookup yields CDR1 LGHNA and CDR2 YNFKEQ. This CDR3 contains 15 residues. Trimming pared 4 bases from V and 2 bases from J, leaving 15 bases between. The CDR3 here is CASSRGRGTPYEQYF. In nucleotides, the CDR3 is TGTGCCAGCAGCCGGGGTCGCGGGACACCCTACGAGCAGTACTTC.

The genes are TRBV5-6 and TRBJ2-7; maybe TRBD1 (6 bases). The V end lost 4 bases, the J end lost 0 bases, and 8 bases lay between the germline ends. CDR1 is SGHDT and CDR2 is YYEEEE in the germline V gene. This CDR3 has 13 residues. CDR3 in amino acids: CASSRDTSYEQYV. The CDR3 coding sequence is TGTGCCAGCAGCCGGGACACCTCCTACGAGCAGTACGTC.

The DNA of the CDR3 is TGCGCCAGCAGCGAAGACCGGGACTATCCCACAGATACGCAGTATTTT. Translation: CASSEDRDYPTDTQYF. The chain combines TRBV5-1 with TRBJ2-3; the match to TRBD2 covers 7 bases. CDR1 and CDR2 from the germline V gene are SGHRS and YFSETQ. CDR3 length: 16 residues. Unmatched junction bases numbered 10, after V lost 4 bases and J lost 2 bases.

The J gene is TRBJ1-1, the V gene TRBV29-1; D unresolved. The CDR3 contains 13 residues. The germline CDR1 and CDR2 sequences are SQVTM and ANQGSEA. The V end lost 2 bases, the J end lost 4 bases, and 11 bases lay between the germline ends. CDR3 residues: CSVEPLRGTEAFF. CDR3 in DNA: TGCAGCGTTGAACCCCTGAGAGGCACTGAAGCTTTCTTT. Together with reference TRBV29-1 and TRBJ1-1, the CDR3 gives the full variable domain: SAVISQKPSRDICQRGTSLTIQCQVDSQVTMMFWYRQQPGQSLTLIATANQGSEATYESGFVIDKFPISRPNLTFSTLTVSNMSPEDSSIYLCSVEPLRGTEAFFGQGTRLTVV.

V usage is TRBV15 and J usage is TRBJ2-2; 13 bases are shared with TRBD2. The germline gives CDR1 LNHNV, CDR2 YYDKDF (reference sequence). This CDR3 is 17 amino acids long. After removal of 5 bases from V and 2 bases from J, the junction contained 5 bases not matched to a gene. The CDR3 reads CATSYRTSGRNTGELFF. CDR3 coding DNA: TGTGCCACCAGCTACCGGACTAGCGGGAGAAACACCGGGGAGCTGTTTTTT. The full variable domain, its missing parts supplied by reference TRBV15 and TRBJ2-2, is DAMVIQNPRYQVTQFGKPVTLSCSQTLNHNVMYWYQQKSSQAPKLLFHYYDKDFNNEADTPDNFQSRRPNTSFCFLDIRSPGLGDTAMYLCATSYRTSGRNTGELFFGEGSRLTVL.

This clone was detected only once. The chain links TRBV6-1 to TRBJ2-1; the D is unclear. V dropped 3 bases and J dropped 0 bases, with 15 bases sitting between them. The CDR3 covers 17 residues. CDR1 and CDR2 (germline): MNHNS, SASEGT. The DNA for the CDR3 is TGTGCCAGCAGTGATACCATCTTTATAAGCTCCTACAATGAGCAGTTCTTC. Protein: CASSDTIFISSYNEQFF.

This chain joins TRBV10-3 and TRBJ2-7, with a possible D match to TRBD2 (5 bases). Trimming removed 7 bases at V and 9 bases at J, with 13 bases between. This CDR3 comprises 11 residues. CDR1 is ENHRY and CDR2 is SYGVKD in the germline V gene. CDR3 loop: CAITPGGRQYV. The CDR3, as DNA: TGTGCCATCACTCCCGGAGGTAGGCAGTACGTC.

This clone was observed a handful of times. The CDR3 nucleotides read TGCGCCAGCAGCTCCCCTGGAGGGGAAGCTTTCTTT. Amino acid sequence: CASSSPGGEAFF. The rearrangement links TRBV5-1 to TRBJ1-1; D not certain. Germline CDR1 is SGHRS and CDR2 is YFSETQ. The CDR3 contains 12 residues. Trimming took 3 bases from V and 8 from J, leaving 11 bases between them.

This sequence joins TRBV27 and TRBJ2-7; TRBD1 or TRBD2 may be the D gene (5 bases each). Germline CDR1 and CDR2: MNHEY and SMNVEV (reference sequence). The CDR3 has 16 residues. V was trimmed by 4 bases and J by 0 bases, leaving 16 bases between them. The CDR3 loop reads CASSSDGGSSSYEQYF. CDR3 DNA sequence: TGTGCCAGCAGTTCAGATGGGGGTTCCAGCTCCTACGAGCAGTACTTC.

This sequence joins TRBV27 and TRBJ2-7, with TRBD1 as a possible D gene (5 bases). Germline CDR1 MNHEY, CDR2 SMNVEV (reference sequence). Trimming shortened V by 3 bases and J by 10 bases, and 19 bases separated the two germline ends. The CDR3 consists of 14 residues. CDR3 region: CASSLRAQEGEQYF. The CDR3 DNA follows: TGTGCCAGCAGTTTGAGAGCCCAGGAAGGGGAACAGTACTTC.

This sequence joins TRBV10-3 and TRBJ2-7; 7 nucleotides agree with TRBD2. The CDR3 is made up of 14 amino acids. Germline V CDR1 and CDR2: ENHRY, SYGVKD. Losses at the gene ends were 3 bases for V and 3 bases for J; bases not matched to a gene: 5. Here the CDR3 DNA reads TGTGCCATCAGTGATAATGGGGGGGGCTACGAGCAGTACTTC. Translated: CAISDNGGGYEQYF.

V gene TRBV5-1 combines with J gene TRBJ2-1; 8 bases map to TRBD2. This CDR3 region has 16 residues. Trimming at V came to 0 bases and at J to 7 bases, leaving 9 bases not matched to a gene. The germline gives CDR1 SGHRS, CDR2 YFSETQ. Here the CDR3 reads CASSLDPGLVVNEQFF. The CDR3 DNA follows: TGCGCCAGCAGCTTGGACCCGGGACTAGTTGTAAATGAGCAGTTCTTC.

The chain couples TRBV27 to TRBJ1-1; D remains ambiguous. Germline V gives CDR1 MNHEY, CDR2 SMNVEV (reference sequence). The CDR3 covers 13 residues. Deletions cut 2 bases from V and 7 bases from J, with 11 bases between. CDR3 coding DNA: TGTGCCAGCAGTTTAATGGTGGGCCATGAAGCTTTCTTT. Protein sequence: CASSLMVGHEAFF.

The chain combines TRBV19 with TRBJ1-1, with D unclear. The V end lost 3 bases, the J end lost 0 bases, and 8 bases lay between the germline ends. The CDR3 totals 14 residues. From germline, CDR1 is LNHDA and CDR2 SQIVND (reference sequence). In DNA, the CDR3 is TGTGCCAGTAGTATGACCGGAGTGAACACTGAAGCTTTCTTT. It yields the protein CASSMTGVNTEAFF.

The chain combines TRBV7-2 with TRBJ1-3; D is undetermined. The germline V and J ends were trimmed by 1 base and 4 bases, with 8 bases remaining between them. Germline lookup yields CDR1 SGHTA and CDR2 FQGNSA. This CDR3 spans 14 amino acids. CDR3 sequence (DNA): TGTGCCAGCAGCTTAGGATTGGTCGGAAACACCATATATTTT. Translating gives CASSLGLVGNTIYF.

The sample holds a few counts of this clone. As DNA, the CDR3 is TGTGCCTGGTCCATACAGGGGTACACTGAAGCTTTCTTT. This gives the protein CAWSIQGYTEAFF. V and J are TRBV30 and TRBJ1-1; 7 nucleotides match TRBD1. Trimming cost V 5 bases and J 3 bases; bases outside gene matches: 6. Germline CDR1 GTSNPN, CDR2 SVGIG (reference sequence). The CDR3 spans 13 residues.